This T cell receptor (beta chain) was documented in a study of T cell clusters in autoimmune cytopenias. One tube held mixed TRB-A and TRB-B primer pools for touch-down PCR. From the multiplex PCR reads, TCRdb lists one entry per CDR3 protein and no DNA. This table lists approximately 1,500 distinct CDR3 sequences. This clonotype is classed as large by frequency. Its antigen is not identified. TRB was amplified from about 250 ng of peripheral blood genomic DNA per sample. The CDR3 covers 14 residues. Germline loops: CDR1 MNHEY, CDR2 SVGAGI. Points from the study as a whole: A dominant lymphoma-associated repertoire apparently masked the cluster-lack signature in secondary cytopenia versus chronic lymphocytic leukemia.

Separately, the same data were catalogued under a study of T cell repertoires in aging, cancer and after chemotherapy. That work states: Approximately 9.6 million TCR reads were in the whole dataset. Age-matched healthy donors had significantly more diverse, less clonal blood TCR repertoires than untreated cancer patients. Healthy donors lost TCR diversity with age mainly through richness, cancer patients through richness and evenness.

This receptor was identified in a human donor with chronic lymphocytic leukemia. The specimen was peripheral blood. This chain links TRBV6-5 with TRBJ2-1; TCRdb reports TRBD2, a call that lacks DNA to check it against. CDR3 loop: CASSLIGLADEQFF.